The rows below give T cell receptor beta chains drawn from one sample of a study of blood T cell repertoires in COVID-19. Repertoires were generated with immunoSEQ multiplex PCR, while TCRdb's copy carries only in-frame clones and drops some. Of around 260,000 clones in the sample, over 75% are singletons; the top ten hold less than 15%. What was sequenced was peripheral blood. The receptors were sampled from a human donor in a cohort sampled during active COVID-19. CDR3s include the opening cysteine and the closing phenylalanine or tryptophan. D genes are given only for firm matches. Only some rows state a clone size, as once, few, many or a class for expanded clones.

J | size | V | D | DNA | CDR3
TRBJ2-7 | NA | TRBV3-1/TRBV3-2 | NA | TGTGCCAGCAGCCAGGAGGGACCGCCCTTTGATGAGCAGTACTTC | CASSQEGPPFDEQYF
TRBJ2-5 | NA | TRBV3-1/TRBV3-2 | TRBD2 | TGTGCCAGCAGCCAAGATTTACTAGCGGGAGCAAATGGGGAGACCCAGTACTTC | CASSQDLLAGANGETQYF
TRBJ1-4 | once | TRBV7-9 | TRBD1 | TGTGCCAGCAGCGCGGACAGGGGTGGCGAAAAACTGTTTTTT | CASSADRGGEKLFF
TRBJ2-1 | NA | TRBV6-5 | TRBD2 | TGTGCCACCCGCCCCGGGACTAGCGGGAGAGATGAGCAGTTCTTC | CATRPGTSGRDEQFF
TRBJ2-1 | NA | TRBV19 | TRBD2 | TGTGCCAGTAGTATAGGGAATTTAGCGGGAGGCTACAATGAGCAGTTCTTC | CASSIGNLAGGYNEQFF
TRBJ1-3 | few | TRBV19 | TRBD1 | TGTGCCAGTAGCAGTCCTCCAGGGGGCGTTGGAAACACCATATATTTT | CASSSPPGGVGNTIYF
TRBJ2-2 | NA | TRBV5-8 | NA | TGTGCCAGCACCACCCCGGGAGCGAACACCGGGGAGCTGTTTTTT | CASTTPGANTGELFF
TRBJ2-1 | NA | TRBV5-4 | NA | TGTGCCAGCAGCGCCGCCGGAGGCGGCGGAACGTACAATGAGCAGTTCTTC | CASSAAGGGGTYNEQFF
TRBJ2-4 | NA | TRBV7-2 | NA | TGTGCCAGCAGCTCCTATCGCAAAAACGACATTCAGTACTTC | CASSSYRKNDIQYF
TRBJ2-7 | NA | TRBV7-2 | NA | TGTGCCAGCAGCTTAAAGGCGACTAGGGGACGGGGCTACGAGCAGTACTTC | CASSLKATRGRGYEQYF
TRBJ1-1 | NA | TRBV29-1 | TRBD1 | TGCAGCAGCCGGGACAGGGGATGGGGGAACACTGAAGCTTTCTTT | CSSRDRGWGNTEAFF
TRBJ2-3 | NA | TRBV9 | TRBD2 | TGTGCCAGCAGCTTATCTAGCGGACTTGCCGATACGCAGTATTTT | CASSLSSGLADTQYF
TRBJ2-2 | NA | TRBV6-5 | NA | TGTGCCAGCAGCGCGGATGTTAGCAAGGTGGAGCTGTTTTTT | CASSADVSKVELFF
TRBJ1-1 | NA | TRBV3-1/TRBV3-2 | NA | TGTGCCAGCAGCCAAGAGCAGGCGAACACTGAAGCTTTCTTT | CASSQEQANTEAFF
TRBJ2-7 | NA | TRBV6-2/TRBV6-3 | NA | TGTGCCAGCAGTTTTTCCTCTTACGAGCAGTACTTC | CASSFSSYEQYF
TRBJ1-6 | NA | TRBV4-3 | TRBD1 | TGCGCCAGCAGCCAGAAAGGGGGCGCGGGCTCACCCCTCCACTTT | CASSQKGGAGSPLHF
TRBJ1-5 | NA | TRBV28 | TRBD1 | TGTGCCAGCAGTTTATCTGGACAGGGGGCGGTTCGGCCCCAGCATTTT | CASSLSGQGAVRPQHF
TRBJ2-2 | NA | TRBV18 | TRBD2 | TGTGCCAGCTCACCGACTAGCGGGACATACACCGGGGAGCTGTTTTTT | CASSPTSGTYTGELFF
TRBJ1-2 | NA | TRBV27 | NA | TGTGCCAGCAGTTTAGAGGGTAGAGATGGCTACACCTTC | CASSLEGRDGYTF
TRBJ2-5 | NA | TRBV6-2/TRBV6-3 | TRBD2 | TGTGCCAGCAGTTATCCACTAGCGGGAGTTGAGGAGACCCAGTACTTC | CASSYPLAGVEETQYF
TRBJ2-7 | NA | TRBV3-1/TRBV3-2 | TRBD1 | TGTGCCAGCAGCCCTAGACAGGGCCGGAACGAGCAGTACTTC | CASSPRQGRNEQYF
TRBJ1-5 | NA | TRBV18 | NA | TGTGCCAGCTCAAGTGGGGGGTCGGATCAGCCCCAGCATTTT | CASSSGGSDQPQHF
TRBJ2-3 | NA | TRBV6-5 | NA | TGTGCCAGCAGGCGGGACACAGATACGCAGTATTTT | CASRRDTDTQYF
TRBJ1-2 | NA | TRBV11-2 | NA | TGTGCCAGCAGCTTAGCAGGAGGCTATGGCTACACCTTC | CASSLAGGYGYTF
TRBJ2-3 | NA | TRBV9 | NA | TGTGCCAGCAGCGTAGCACCGACAGGAATCTCCACAGATACGCAGTATTTT | CASSVAPTGISTDTQYF
TRBJ2-2 | few | TRBV19 | NA | TGTGCCAGCACCGGGACTCTCCTCACCGGGGAGCTGTTTTTT | CASTGTLLTGELFF
TRBJ1-1 | NA | TRBV10-3 | NA | TGTGCCATCAGTGAGCGTTCAGGGGCCACTGAAGCTTTCTTT | CAISERSGATEAFF
TRBJ2-2 | few | TRBV27 | TRBD2 | TGTGCCAGCAGTAAAATAGCGGGAGCAAACACCGGGGAGCTGTTTTTT | CASSKIAGANTGELFF
TRBJ2-7 | NA | TRBV5-1 | TRBD1 | TGCGCCAGCAGAAAGGAGACAGGGGTCATGAAAACTTACGAGCAGTACTTC | CASRKETGVMKTYEQYF
TRBJ2-2 | NA | TRBV28 | TRBD2 | TGTGCCAGCAGCAGACTAGCGGGGGCCGGGGAGCTGTTTTTT | CASSRLAGAGELFF
TRBJ2-1 | NA | TRBV19 | NA | TGTGCCAGTAGCCCTCGACTGAGAGACTCCTACAATGAGCAGTTCTTC | CASSPRLRDSYNEQFF
TRBJ1-2 | NA | TRBV5-1 | NA | TGCGCCAGCAGCGAATCAGGTTATGGCTACACCTTC | CASSESGYGYTF
TRBJ1-2 | NA | TRBV28 | TRBD1 | TGTGCCAGCAGTTTGAGGACAGGGTTTACCTTC | CASSLRTGFTF
TRBJ2-2 | NA | TRBV19 | TRBD2 | TGTGCCAGTGACGAAAGGACTAGCACTAGCCCGAACACCGGGGAGCTGTTTTTT | CASDERTSTSPNTGELFF
TRBJ2-5 | NA | TRBV30 | TRBD2 | TGTGCCTGGAGTCTAGCGGGAGGGCCTGTGGAGACCCAGTACTTC | CAWSLAGGPVETQYF